The rows below give T cell receptor beta chains drawn from one sample of a study of blood T cell repertoires in COVID-19. Some clones are missing from TCRdb's copy, which holds only in-frame ones; the method was immunoSEQ multiplex PCR. In the table there are over 150,000 clones, 86% of which are singletons. Material for sequencing was peripheral blood. The source of these receptors is a man between 70 and 80 years old with active or convalescent COVID-19. CDR3s include the opening cysteine and the closing phenylalanine or tryptophan. Fields, in order: clone size, J gene, D gene, V gene, CDR3 protein, CDR3 DNA. A D gene is named only where the DNA matches it firmly. Rows may omit the clone size; those that give it use once, few, many or a size class.

>-|TRBJ1-2|-|TRBV5-1
CASSPDLRGYTF
TGCGCCAGCAGCCCTGACCTGAGGGGCTACACCTTC
>-|TRBJ2-1|TRBD2|TRBV7-8
CASSSQTSGRAARAFF
TGTGCCAGCAGCTCCCAGACTAGCGGGAGGGCCGCCCGGGCGTTCTTC
>few|TRBJ1-4|-|TRBV3-1/TRBV3-2
CASSRGGAGEKLFF
TGTGCCAGCAGCCGTGGGGGGGCGGGTGAAAAACTGTTTTTT
>-|TRBJ1-5|-|TRBV30
CAWSVAGRAENQPQHF
TGTGCCTGGAGTGTAGCCGGCCGAGCGGAGAATCAGCCCCAGCATTTT
>-|TRBJ2-1|TRBD1|TRBV4-3
CASSQDLKWGQAYNEQFF
TGCGCCAGCAGCCAAGATTTGAAGTGGGGACAGGCCTACAATGAGCAGTTCTTC
>-|TRBJ1-1|TRBD1|TRBV18
CASSQGTVPNTEAFF
TGTGCCAGCTCACAAGGGACAGTTCCGAACACTGAAGCTTTCTTT
>-|TRBJ2-1|TRBD2|TRBV7-7
CASSFGLAGGFNEQFF
TGTGCCAGCAGCTTTGGGCTAGCGGGGGGGTTTAATGAGCAGTTCTTC
>-|TRBJ1-1|TRBD1|TRBV4-3
CASSQNGQVRAFF
TGCGCCAGCAGCCAAAACGGACAGGTGAGAGCTTTCTTT
>-|TRBJ1-1|TRBD1|TRBV6-1
CASSDGTGSLAEAFF
TGTGCCAGCAGTGACGGGACAGGAAGCCTCGCTGAAGCTTTCTTT
>-|TRBJ1-1|-|TRBV11-2
CASLRGPVNTEAFF
TGTGCCAGCCTCCGCGGGCCGGTGAACACTGAAGCTTTCTTT
>-|TRBJ2-5|-|TRBV5-1
CASSWINDYQETQYF
TGCGCCAGCAGCTGGATCAATGACTACCAAGAGACCCAGTACTTC
>few|TRBJ1-6|TRBD1|TRBV19
CASTSGTENSPLHF
TGTGCCAGTACCTCCGGGACAGAGAATTCACCCCTCCACTTT
>-|TRBJ2-7|TRBD1|TRBV2
CASTLTGGIDEQYF
TGTGCCAGCACCCTGACAGGGGGAATCGACGAGCAGTACTTC
>few|TRBJ1-1|-|TRBV5-1
CASSLGQMNTEAFF
TGCGCCAGCAGCTTGGGGCAGATGAACACTGAAGCTTTCTTT
>-|TRBJ2-7|TRBD1|TRBV6-5
CASSYSDRDPYEQYF
TGTGCCAGCAGTTACTCGGACAGGGACCCCTACGAGCAGTACTTC
>once|TRBJ2-2|TRBD1|TRBV6-5
CASSFGTGHTGELFF
TGTGCCAGCAGCTTCGGGACAGGGCATACCGGGGAGCTGTTTTTT
>-|TRBJ2-5|TRBD1|TRBV12-5
CASGLVGTGNRGLRETQYF
TGTGCTAGTGGTTTGGTTGGAACCGGGAACAGGGGGCTTCGGGAGACCCAGTACTTC
>-|TRBJ1-4|TRBD1|TRBV7-2
CASSRSGTGEEKLFF
TGTGCCAGCAGTCGATCCGGGACAGGGGAGGAAAAACTGTTTTTT
>few|TRBJ2-5|TRBD2|TRBV7-2
CASSAPSGRLGETQYF
TGTGCCAGCAGCGCCCCTAGCGGGAGGTTGGGAGAGACCCAGTACTTC
>-|TRBJ2-7|TRBD1|TRBV30
CAWSDGQGRQYF
TGTGCCTGGAGTGACGGACAGGGACGTCAGTACTTC
>-|TRBJ2-7|-|TRBV5-1
CASSPQVSSYEQYF
TGCGCCAGCAGCCCACAGGTTAGCTCCTACGAGCAGTACTTC
>-|TRBJ1-2|-|TRBV7-8
CASNPFRGPGYGYTF
TGTGCCAGCAACCCGTTCAGGGGCCCCGGCTATGGCTACACCTTC
>-|TRBJ1-4|-|TRBV2
CASSPGSIFGEKLFF
TGTGCCAGCAGCCCAGGGTCCATATTTGGGGAAAAACTGTTTTTT
>-|TRBJ1-2|TRBD1|TRBV28
CASSLTGGGYTF
TGTGCCAGCAGTTTAACAGGGGGAGGCTACACCTTC
>-|TRBJ1-4|-|TRBV2
CASVRVSLNEKLFF
TGTGCCAGTGTCAGGGTGTCACTTAATGAAAAACTGTTTTTT
>-|TRBJ1-5|-|TRBV6-5
CASSFRTFEPQHF
TGTGCCAGCAGTTTCCGGACTTTTGAGCCCCAGCATTTT
>few|TRBJ2-7|-|TRBV6-2/TRBV6-3
CASSYRTGYEQYF
TGTGCCAGCAGTTACCGAACAGGCTACGAGCAGTACTTC
>-|TRBJ1-2|-|TRBV19
CASSISPGAAEGGYTF
TGTGCCAGTAGTATAAGCCCCGGGGCGGCGGAGGGAGGCTACACCTTC
>-|TRBJ1-3|-|TRBV7-2
CASSLDGGPGNTIYF
TGTGCCAGCAGCTTAGACGGGGGGCCTGGAAACACCATATATTTT
>-|TRBJ1-1|-|TRBV19
CASAYLNTEAFF
TGTGCCAGTGCCTACTTGAACACTGAAGCTTTCTTT
>-|TRBJ2-7|-|TRBV30
CAWSVPVDEQYF
TGTGCCTGGAGTGTACCAGTTGACGAGCAGTACTTC
>-|TRBJ1-5|TRBD1|TRBV4-3
CASSQDRYRGISNQPQHF
TGCGCCAGCAGCCAAGATAGGTACAGGGGTATTAGCAATCAGCCCCAGCATTTT
>-|TRBJ1-2|TRBD1|TRBV19
CASSISRTGVSYGYTF
TGTGCCAGTAGTATATCCCGTACAGGGGTAAGCTATGGCTACACCTTC
>-|TRBJ2-1|-|TRBV28
CASSFEQGYNEQFF
TGTGCCAGCAGTTTCGAACAGGGCTACAATGAGCAGTTCTTC
>-|TRBJ1-1|-|TRBV7-9
CASSPRGGRDTEAFF
TGTGCCAGCAGCCCCCGGGGGGGGCGGGATACTGAAGCTTTCTTT
>few|TRBJ1-6|-|TRBV7-2
CASSIRTADNSPLHF
TGTGCCAGCAGCATAAGGACAGCGGATAATTCACCCCTCCACTTT
>-|TRBJ1-5|TRBD1|TRBV7-8
CASSLGGFTGADPSNQPQHF
TGTGCCAGCAGCTTAGGGGGTTTTACAGGGGCTGACCCTAGCAATCAGCCCCAGCATTTT
>-|TRBJ1-4|TRBD1|TRBV2
CATHTMDREEKLFF
TGTGCCACCCACACCATGGACAGGGAAGAAAAACTGTTTTTT